Listed below are T cell receptor beta chains from one sample, sequenced in a study of T cells in Graves' hyperthyroidism and ophthalmopathy. TCRdb re-analysed the multiplex PCR reads in MiXCR, keeping a single row per CDR3 protein. The table has some 300,000 distinct CDR3 sequences, roughly an eighth seen once. The sample was blood. The receptors come from a woman between 40 and 55 years old with Graves' hyperthyroidism. CDR3s include the opening cysteine and the closing phenylalanine or tryptophan. A D gene is named only where the DNA matches it firmly. Clone size is given for some rows only: seen once, a few or many times, or a class if the clone is expanded.

CASSPVRETQYF,TGTGCCAGCAGCCCTGTAAGGGAGACCCAGTACTTC,many,TRBJ2-5,TRBV7-2,NA
CVSRGLANSPLHF,TGTGTCAGCAGGGGCCTTGCTAATTCACCCCTCCACTTT,NA,TRBJ1-6,TRBV7-2,NA
CASSRDRGQAEAFF,TGTGCCAGCAGCCGGGACAGGGGGCAGGCTGAAGCTTTCTTT,many,TRBJ1-1,TRBV5-5,TRBD1
CASSLTTLRDTQYF,TGTGCCAGCAGTTTAACGACCCTGAGAGATACGCAGTATTTT,many,TRBJ2-3,TRBV12-3/TRBV12-4,NA
CASRTSWGNDEQYF,TGTGCCAGCAGGACCTCGTGGGGGAACGACGAGCAGTACTTC,many,TRBJ2-7,TRBV27,NA
CASSQSSTATNEKLFF,TGTGCCAGCAGCCAATCATCCACGGCAACTAATGAAAAACTGTTTTTT,few,TRBJ1-4,TRBV16,NA
CSSGGDSGGDTQYF,TGCAGCTCTGGGGGAGACAGCGGGGGAGATACGCAGTATTTT,many,TRBJ2-3,TRBV29-1,TRBD2
CASSLWTGGPSNQPQHF,TGTGCCAGCAGTTTGTGGACAGGGGGCCCGAGCAATCAGCCCCAGCATTTT,NA,TRBJ1-5,TRBV28,TRBD1
CSVRQGGTEAFF,TGCAGCGTAAGGCAGGGGGGCACTGAAGCTTTCTTT,NA,TRBJ1-1,TRBV29-1,TRBD1
CASSQGTPGGTDTQYF,TGTGCCAGCAGCCAGGGGACTCCCGGGGGCACAGATACGCAGTATTTT,few,TRBJ2-3,TRBV3-1,NA
CASSFGQGSGANVLTF,TGCGCCAGCAGCTTTGGACAGGGTTCTGGGGCCAACGTCCTGACTTTC,NA,TRBJ2-6,TRBV5-1,TRBD1
CASRGGTANTGELFF,TGTGCCAGCAGGGGAGGGACGGCCAACACCGGGGAGCTGTTTTTT,many,TRBJ2-2,TRBV11-2,TRBD2
CASIDGRAFGELFF,TGTGCCAGTATTGACGGGAGGGCCTTCGGGGAGCTGTTTTTT,NA,TRBJ2-2,TRBV19,TRBD2
CASSSRTGGGNQPQHF,TGTGCCAGCAGTTCACGGACAGGGGGCGGCAATCAGCCCCAGCATTTT,many,TRBJ1-5,TRBV2,TRBD1
CASSSPTFYYEQYF,TGTGCCAGCAGCTCCCCGACTTTCTACTACGAGCAGTACTTC,few,TRBJ2-7,TRBV13,NA
CASSQNHGGEQYF,TGTGCCAGCAGCCAAAACCACGGGGGCGAGCAGTACTTC,NA,TRBJ2-7,TRBV3-1,NA
CASSQDLDGRGYTF,TGCGCCAGCAGCCAAGATCTGGACGGCCGTGGCTACACCTTC,NA,TRBJ1-2,TRBV4-1,NA
CSADGTSGKLWTDTQYF,TGCAGTGCTGATGGGACTAGCGGGAAGTTATGGACAGATACGCAGTATTTT,NA,TRBJ2-3,TRBV20-1,TRBD2
CASSVASRRTGELFF,TGTGCCAGCAGTGTGGCCAGCCGAAGGACCGGGGAGCTGTTTTTT,NA,TRBJ2-2,TRBV2,NA
CASSVAGGFTDTQYF,TGTGCCAGCAGCGTAGCGGGAGGGTTCACAGATACGCAGTATTTT,few,TRBJ2-3,TRBV9,TRBD2
CASSLAGAKEQFF,TGTGCCAGCAGCTTAGCCGGGGCGAAAGAGCAGTTCTTC,many,TRBJ2-1,TRBV7-9,NA
CASSMLTAGVGDEQFF,TGTGCCAGTAGTATGCTTACAGCGGGAGTCGGCGATGAGCAGTTCTTC,NA,TRBJ2-1,TRBV19,TRBD2
CASRRGQGAGNEKLFF,TGTGCCAGCAGGCGAGGACAGGGGGCAGGGAATGAAAAACTGTTTTTT,many,TRBJ1-4,TRBV6-1,TRBD1
CASSPSRGGPGELFF,TGTGCCAGCAGCCCCTCCCGAGGGGGGCCCGGGGAGCTGTTTTTT,many,TRBJ2-2,TRBV28,NA
CASSFAGVRETQYF,TGTGCCAGCAGTTTTGCGGGAGTCCGAGAGACCCAGTACTTC,NA,TRBJ2-5,TRBV27,TRBD2
CSAWGVEDYGYTF,TGCAGTGCTTGGGGTGTGGAGGACTATGGCTACACCTTC,many,TRBJ1-2,TRBV20-1,NA
CASRGLAGESSGANVLTF,TGTGCCAGCAGGGGACTAGCGGGAGAGAGCTCTGGGGCCAACGTCCTGACTTTC,many,TRBJ2-6,TRBV12-3/TRBV12-4,TRBD2
CASSLGRAGIEQYF,TGTGCCAGCAGCCTAGGTCGTGCGGGGATCGAGCAGTACTTC,NA,TRBJ2-7,TRBV9,NA
CASSHTLALGSTDTQYF,TGTGCCAGCAGTCACACGCTAGCGTTAGGAAGCACAGATACGCAGTATTTT,many,TRBJ2-3,TRBV28,NA
CASSEGLGRTGELFF,TGTGCCAGCAGTGAAGGACTAGGGAGGACCGGGGAGCTGTTTTTT,many,TRBJ2-2,TRBV2,NA
CASSQDRTGGETQYF,TGTGCCAGCAGCCAAGATAGAACCGGCGGGGAGACCCAGTACTTC,NA,TRBJ2-5,TRBV4-2,NA
CASSLGETNEQFF,TGTGCCAGCAGTTTGGGGGAGACCAATGAGCAGTTCTTC,many,TRBJ2-1,TRBV6-1,NA
CASSLGGAGGFEAFF,TGTGCCAGCAGCCTGGGAGGGGCAGGGGGCTTTGAAGCTTTCTTT,many,TRBJ1-1,TRBV11-2,TRBD1